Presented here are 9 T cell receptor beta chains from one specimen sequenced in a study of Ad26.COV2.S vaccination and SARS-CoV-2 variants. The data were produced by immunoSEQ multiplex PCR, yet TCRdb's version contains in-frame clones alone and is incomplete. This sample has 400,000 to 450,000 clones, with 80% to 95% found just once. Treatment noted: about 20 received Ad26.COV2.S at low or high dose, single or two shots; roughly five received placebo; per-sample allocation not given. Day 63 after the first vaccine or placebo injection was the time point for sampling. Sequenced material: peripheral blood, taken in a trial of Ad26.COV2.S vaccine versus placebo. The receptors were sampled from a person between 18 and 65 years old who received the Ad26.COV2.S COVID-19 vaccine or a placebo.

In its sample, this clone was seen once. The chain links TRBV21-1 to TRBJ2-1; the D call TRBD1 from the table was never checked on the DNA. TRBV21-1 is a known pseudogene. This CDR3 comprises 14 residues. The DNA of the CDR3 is TGTGCCAGCAGCAAACGGCAGGGATTGAATGAGCAGTTCTTC. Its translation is CASSKRQGLNEQFF.

DNA for the CDR3: TGCGCCAGCAGCTTAACCGGGACAGGGAATGAAAAACTGTTTTTT. Residues: CASSLTGTGNEKLFF. The chain joins TRBV4-3 to TRBJ1-4, with 9 nucleotides matching TRBD1. CDR3 length: 15 residues. Germline loops: CDR1 LGHNA, CDR2 YSLEER. V gave up 5 bases and J gave up 5 bases; unmatched junction bases: 6.

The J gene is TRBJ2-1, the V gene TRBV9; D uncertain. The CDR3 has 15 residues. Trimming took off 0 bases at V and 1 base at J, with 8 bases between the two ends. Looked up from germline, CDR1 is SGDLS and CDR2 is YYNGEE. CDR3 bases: TGTGCCAGCAGCGTAGGTCTAGAGTCCTACAATGAGCAGTTCTTC. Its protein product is CASSVGLESYNEQFF.

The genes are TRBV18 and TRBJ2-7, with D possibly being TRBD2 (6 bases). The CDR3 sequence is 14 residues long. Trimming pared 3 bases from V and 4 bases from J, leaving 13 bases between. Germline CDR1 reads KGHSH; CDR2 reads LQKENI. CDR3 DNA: TGTGCCAGCTCACCGGGACTCTCAACTTACGAGCAGTACTTC. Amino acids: CASSPGLSTYEQYF.

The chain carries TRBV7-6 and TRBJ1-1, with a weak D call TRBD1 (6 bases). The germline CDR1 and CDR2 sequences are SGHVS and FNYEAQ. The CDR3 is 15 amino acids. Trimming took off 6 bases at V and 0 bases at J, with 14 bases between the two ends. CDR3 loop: CASSPEGGVNTEAFF. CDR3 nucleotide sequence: TGTGCCAGCAGTCCTGAGGGGGGGGTGAACACTGAAGCTTTCTTT.

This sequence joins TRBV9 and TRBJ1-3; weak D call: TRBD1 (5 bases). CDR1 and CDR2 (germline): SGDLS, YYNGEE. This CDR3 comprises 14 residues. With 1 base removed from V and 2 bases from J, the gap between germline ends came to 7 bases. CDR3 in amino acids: CASSVQDTGNTIYF. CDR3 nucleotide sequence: TGTGCCAGCAGCGTACAGGACACTGGAAACACCATATATTTT. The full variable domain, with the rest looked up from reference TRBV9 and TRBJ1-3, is DSGVTQTPKHLITATGQRVTLRCSPRSGDLSVYWYQQSLDQGLQFLIQYYNGEERAKGNILERFSAQQFPDLHSELNLSSLELGDSALYFCASSVQDTGNTIYFGEGSWLTVV.

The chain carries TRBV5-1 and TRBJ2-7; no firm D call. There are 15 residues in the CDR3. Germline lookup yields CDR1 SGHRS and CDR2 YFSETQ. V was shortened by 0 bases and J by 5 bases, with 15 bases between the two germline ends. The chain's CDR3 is CASSLAVGGRHEQYF. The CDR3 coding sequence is TGCGCCAGCAGCTTGGCGGTTGGTGGGCGACACGAGCAGTACTTC. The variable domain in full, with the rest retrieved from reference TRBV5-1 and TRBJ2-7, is KAGVTQTPRYLIKTRGQQVTLSCSPISGHRSVSWYQQTPGQGLQFLFEYFSETQRNKGNFPGRFSGRQFSNSRSEMNVSTLELGDSALYLCASSLAVGGRHEQYFGPGTRLTVT.

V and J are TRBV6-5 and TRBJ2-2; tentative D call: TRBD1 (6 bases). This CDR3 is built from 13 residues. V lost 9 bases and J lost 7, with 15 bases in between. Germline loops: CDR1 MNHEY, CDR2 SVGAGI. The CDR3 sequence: CASPRAGVGELFF. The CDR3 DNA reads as TGTGCCAGTCCTCGGGCAGGGGTCGGGGAGCTGTTTTTT.

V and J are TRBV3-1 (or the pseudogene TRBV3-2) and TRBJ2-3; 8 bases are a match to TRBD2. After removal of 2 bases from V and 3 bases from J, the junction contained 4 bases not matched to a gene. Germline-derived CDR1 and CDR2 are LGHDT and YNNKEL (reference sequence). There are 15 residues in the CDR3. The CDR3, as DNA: TGTGCCAGCAGCCAACCGGGAGGGGGTACAGATACGCAGTATTTT. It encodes CASSQPGGGTDTQYF.